Following are 20 T cell receptor beta chains from one sample sequenced in a study of T cells in Graves' hyperthyroidism and ophthalmopathy (dated by TCRdb to about 2019). Library method: multiplex PCR. Data came from an Illumina HiSeq 2000. The TCR beta CDR3 regions were amplified from RNA transcripts. A first-round RT-PCR of the TCR CDR3 used the HTBI primer set with the Qiagen OneStep RT-PCR kit. TCRdb ran its own pipeline on the public reads, namely fastp trimming at Q25 and MiXCR clone calling, and kept in-frame beta chains. All rows with the same CDR3 protein become a single entry with the most common DNA and genes. This sample lists under 800,000 distinct CDR3 sequences; 12% to 15% were detected once. The biggest ten clones account for roughly a tenth of the sample. Sequencing was performed on blood. These receptors were obtained from a woman between 18 and 29 years old with Graves' hyperthyroidism.

At least ten counts were recorded for this clonotype. The chain has TRBV20-1 and TRBJ1-5; D ambiguous. The CDR3 has 14 residues. Between the trimmed V and J ends, which lost 6 bases and 1 base, there was a span of 13 bases. Looked up from germline, CDR1 is DFQATT and CDR2 is SNEGSKA (reference sequence). CDR3 sequence reads: CSARLVTSNQPQHF. The CDR3 region has the DNA TGCAGTGCGCGACTGGTTACAAGCAATCAGCCCCAGCATTTT.

The rearrangement joins TRBV9 to TRBJ2-7; D might be TRBD1 (5 bases). The CDR3 has 13 residues. CDR1 is SGDLS, CDR2 YYNGEE, per germline. Trimming pared 0 bases from V and 6 bases from J, leaving 10 bases between. This CDR3 is CASSVGSGPEQYF. Written as DNA, the CDR3 is TGTGCCAGCAGCGTAGGGTCAGGGCCCGAGCAGTACTTC.

This sequence joins TRBV5-8 and TRBJ1-2; D unclear. V was trimmed by 5 bases and J by 4 bases, leaving 9 bases between them. The CDR3 runs 12 residues. Germline V CDR1 and CDR2: SGHTS, YDEGEE. The CDR3 region has the DNA TGTGCCAGCAGGCGTCAGGTCTATGGCTACACCTTC. The encoded protein is CASRRQVYGYTF.

Ten or more counts support this clonotype. The chain links TRBV7-2 to TRBJ2-1; 9 positions agree with TRBD2. Per the germline V gene, CDR1 is SGHTA and CDR2 is FQGNSA. The CDR3 contains 15 residues. Trimming at V came to 5 bases and at J to 6 bases, leaving 8 bases not matched to a gene. CDR3 residues: CASSPPPSGTNEQFF. The CDR3 coding sequence is TGTGCCAGCAGCCCCCCTCCTAGCGGGACCAATGAGCAGTTCTTC.

The chain joins TRBV19 to TRBJ2-1; D might be TRBD2 (5 bases). The V end lost 3 bases, the J end lost 0 bases, and 9 bases lay between the germline ends. This CDR3 is 15 amino acids long. Per the germline V gene, CDR1 is LNHDA and CDR2 is SQIVND (reference sequence). CDR3 sequence reads: CASSIGVPSYNEQFF. DNA of the CDR3: TGTGCCAGTAGTATCGGGGTTCCCTCCTACAATGAGCAGTTCTTC.

Only a few counts were recorded for this clonotype. The V gene is TRBV7-2, the J gene TRBJ2-1; TRBD1 matches 7 bases. J was trimmed by 7 bases and V by 3 bases; bases with no gene match: 6. This CDR3 comprises 14 residues. Germline CDR1 is SGHTA and CDR2 is FQGNSA. CDR3 amino acids: CASSFLDRLNEQFF. CDR3 sequence (DNA): TGTGCCAGCAGCTTCCTGGACAGGTTAAATGAGCAGTTCTTC. The whole variable domain, remainder taken from reference TRBV7-2 and TRBJ2-1, is GAGVSQSPSNKVTEKGKDVELRCDPISGHTALYWYRQSLGQGLEFLIYFQGNSAPDKSGLPSDRFSAERTGGSVSTLTIQRTQQEDSAVYLCASSFLDRLNEQFFGPGTRLTVL.

There are many counts of this clonotype. V is TRBV6-2 or TRBV6-3 and J is TRBJ2-7; 8 bases line up with TRBD2. Trimming took 5 bases from V and 2 from J; bases not matched to a gene: 11. The CDR3 consists of 16 residues. The germline V gene encodes CDR1 MNHEY and CDR2 SVGEGT. As DNA, the CDR3 is TGTGCCAGCAGTCATCTTGGCGGGAGGACTCCCTACGAGCAGTACTTC. This translates into CASSHLGGRTPYEQYF.

In this sample, this clonotype turned up many times. The chain carries TRBV3-1 and TRBJ2-7; D ambiguous. Trimming removed 2 bases at V and 6 bases at J, with 17 bases between. CDR3 length: 15 amino acids. Germline V gene data show CDR1 as LGHDT and CDR2 as YNNKEL (reference sequence). The CDR3 sequence is CASSQYTGFGREQYF. DNA of the CDR3: TGTGCCAGCAGCCAATACACCGGGTTTGGACGCGAGCAGTACTTC.

This clonotype was counted ten times or more. The chain carries TRBV4-3 and TRBJ2-5; D remains ambiguous. Per germline, CDR1 LGHNA and CDR2 YSLEER. Trimming pared 2 bases from V and 5 bases from J, leaving 12 bases between. This CDR3 comprises 14 residues. The chain's CDR3 is CASSQTLRVETQYF. CDR3 sequence (DNA): TGCGCCAGCAGCCAAACTCTTCGAGTGGAGACCCAGTACTTC.

This rearrangement joins TRBV7-9 to TRBJ2-2; 10 bases align to TRBD2. Germline V gives CDR1 SEHNR, CDR2 FQNEAQ (reference sequence). The V segment lost 5 bases and the J segment 4 bases; nucleotides outside the gene matches: 7. The CDR3 extends over 16 amino acids. Written as DNA, the CDR3 is TGTGCCAGCAGCCCCTGGACTAGCGGAGGCACCGGGGAGCTGTTTTTT. Encoded protein: CASSPWTSGGTGELFF.

This rearrangement joins TRBV29-1 to TRBJ2-5; unclear D gene. Trimming removed 6 bases from V and 5 bases from J, with 10 bases in between. Germline CDR1 reads SQVTM; CDR2 reads ANQGSEA. The length of the CDR3 is 11 residues. DNA for the CDR3: TGCAGCGTGGGCCTGGATGAGACCCAGTACTTC. This encodes CSVGLDETQYF.

The CDR3 region is CASSQARDLGYEQYF. The CDR3 DNA follows: TGCGCCAGCAGCCAAGCCCGGGACTTAGGATACGAGCAGTACTTC. The chain uses TRBV4-1 and TRBJ2-7; TRBD2 is a possible D gene (6 bases). The CDR3 has 15 amino acids. V lost 1 base and J lost 4, with 14 bases in between. Germline V gives CDR1 MGHRA, CDR2 YSYEKL.

This clonotype was seen a few times. The chain carries TRBV3-1 and TRBJ2-5; 8 bases line up with TRBD1. The length of the CDR3 is 18 residues. Germline CDR1 and CDR2: LGHDT and YNNKEL (reference sequence). J gave up 4 bases and V 0 bases, and 13 bases lay outside the gene matches. CDR3 residues: CASSQERRATGARETQYF. For the CDR3, the DNA is TGTGCCAGCAGCCAAGAAAGAAGAGCGACAGGGGCGCGAGAGACCCAGTACTTC.

This clonotype was observed a handful of times. The rearrangement joins TRBV6-2 or TRBV6-3 to TRBJ2-2, with TRBD1 matching over 8 bases. The CDR3 has 15 amino acids. The germline V gene encodes CDR1 MNHEY and CDR2 SVGEGT. After removal of 2 bases from V and 6 bases from J, the junction contained 5 bases not matched to a gene. The CDR3 nucleotides are TGTGCCAGCAGTTACCAAGACAGGGGCTCCGGGGAGCTGTTTTTT. Its translation: CASSYQDRGSGELFF.

The gene calls are TRBV18 and TRBJ1-2, with TRBD1 identical over 8 bases. The V and J ends lost 6 bases and 7 bases, in that order; junction bases with no gene match: 7. Germline CDR1 and CDR2: KGHSH and LQKENI. This CDR3 is 13 amino acids long. CDR3 sequence (DNA): TGTGCCAGCTCCCAGGGACAGGCATCTGGCTACACCTTC. Amino acid sequence: CASSQGQASGYTF.

This chain connects TRBV29-1 to TRBJ2-1, with 9 bases lining up with TRBD1. Germline loops: CDR1 SQVTM, CDR2 ANQGSEA. V shed 1 base, J shed 2 bases, and the junction held 6 bases outside the gene matches. The CDR3 has 16 amino acids. The CDR3 is CSVEVGTGRTYNEQFF. CDR3 nucleotide sequence: TGCAGCGTTGAAGTAGGGACAGGGAGAACCTACAATGAGCAGTTCTTC.

The rearrangement joins TRBV7-2 to TRBJ2-5, with a tentative D call TRBD2 (6 bases). The germline V gene encodes CDR1 SGHTA and CDR2 FQGNSA. This CDR3 is built from 15 residues. Trimming stripped 2 bases from V and 5 bases from J, with 15 bases between. CDR3 coding DNA: TGTGCCAGCAGCTTATTGACCGGGAGTGGTGAGACCCAGTACTTC. This encodes CASSLLTGSGETQYF.

The V call is TRBV6-5, the J call TRBJ2-2; 7 nucleotides align to TRBD1. The CDR3 is 19 residues long. J gave up 7 bases and V 6 bases, and 23 bases lay outside the gene matches. Germline V CDR1 and CDR2: MNHEY, SVGAGI. The CDR3 is CASRNTLVRRGYGHGELFF. The CDR3, as DNA: TGTGCCAGCAGAAACACCCTGGTTCGCAGGGGGTACGGGCACGGGGAGCTGTTTTTT.

This clonotype has at least ten counts. The rearrangement links TRBV18 to TRBJ1-5; the D gene is possibly TRBD1 (5 bases). Germline lookup yields CDR1 KGHSH and CDR2 LQKENI. The CDR3 consists of 16 residues. The ends were cut back, 1 base at V and 0 bases at J, with 10 bases in the middle. The CDR3 region is CASSPHPGYSNQPQHF. Written as DNA, the CDR3 is TGTGCCAGCTCACCACATCCAGGGTATAGCAATCAGCCCCAGCATTTT.

This clonotype was picked up a small number of times. V is TRBV7-9 and J is TRBJ2-1; 8 nucleotides line up with TRBD2. This CDR3 contains 18 residues. Germline trimming cut 5 bases from V and 9 bases from J; bases unmatched to any gene: 21. Germline CDR1 is SEHNR and CDR2 is FQNEAQ (reference sequence). CDR3 sequence: CASSPAGAGGFSLSEQFF. Written as DNA, the CDR3 is TGTGCCAGCAGCCCAGCCGGGGCGGGAGGATTCTCTCTGAGTGAGCAGTTCTTC. Looking up the rest from reference TRBV7-9 and TRBJ2-1 gives the full variable domain: DTGVSQNPRHKITKRGQNVTFRCDPISEHNRLYWYRQTLGQGPEFLTYFQNEAQLEKSRLLSDRFSAERPKGSFSTLEIQRTEQGDSAMYLCASSPAGAGGFSLSEQFFGPGTRLTVL.